This T cell receptor beta chain was profiled in a study of control samples from healthy donors and cancer patients. TCRdb's table, derived via immunoSEQ multiplex PCR, lists solely in-frame clones and lacks some. The table includes approximately 97,000 clones, 90% to 95% detected once. The CDR3 runs to 15 residues. V was clipped by 5 bases and J by 4 bases, with 15 bases between them. Per germline, CDR1 SNHLY and CDR2 FYNNEI. This sequence joins TRBV2 and TRBJ2-1; D gene unclear. The TCR comes from a woman aged 18-30 years in good health. What was sequenced was blood. The CDR3 protein is CASSISAADYNEQFF. The CDR3 coding sequence is TGTGCCAGCAGTATAAGCGCAGCCGATTACAATGAGCAGTTCTTC.